This T cell receptor (beta chain) was identified in a study of STAT3 mutations in large granular lymphocyte leukemia. Background on the study: Among longitudinally sequenced T-LGLL patients, roughly half had canonical activating STAT3 mutations detected. More than half of T-LGLL patients received immunosuppressive therapy.

Sequencing used immunoSEQ multiplex PCR; TCRdb keeps in-frame clones, though not all of them. This sample has approximately 11,000 clones; 65% to 90% occur once, and the top ten carry roughly 90%. As to this clone: Its matching antigen is unknown.

Findings of the study overall: Suggested: STAT3 mutation was not the ancestral event for these clonal expansions. Every T-cell large granular lymphocyte leukemia patient had at least one immunodominant TCR beta clonotype. After therapy, about 35% of the 18 patients switched clonotypes, all new clones STAT3 wild type.

CDR1 MNHEY and CDR2 SVGAGI come from the germline V gene. Trimming took off 0 bases at V and 0 bases at J, with 12 bases between the two ends. CDR3 size: 16 residues. Sequencing was carried out using peripheral blood mononuclear cells. The chain joins TRBV6-5 to TRBJ2-7; D perhaps matches TRBD2 (7 bases). The clonotype comes from a man at least 80 years old with T-cell large granular lymphocyte leukemia. Some clones in this sample may be carry-over from other donors' samples. The CDR3 sequence: CASSYSGGASSYEQYF. The CDR3 region has the DNA TGTGCCAGCAGTTACTCAGGGGGGGCTAGCTCCTACGAGCAGTACTTC.